This T cell receptor beta chain was captured by sequencing in a study of cytomegalovirus exposure and HLA in healthy donors. Trimming stripped 2 bases from V and 5 bases from J, with 9 bases between. CDR3 length equals 13 residues. CDR1 MDHEN and CDR2 SYDVKM come from the germline V gene. Points from the study as a whole: 164 TCR beta chains were listed as cytomegalovirus-associated.

Assay used: immunoSEQ multiplex PCR; TCRdb lists only in-frame clones, some missing. Found here are approximately 110,000 clones, approximately 86% of them singletons; the top ten hold 4% to 4.5%. Note on this clone: What it binds is unknown.

The sample taken for sequencing was PBMCs. The rearrangement links TRBV28 to TRBJ2-5; D is unclear. This TCR was recovered from a young woman in good health and CMV-seropositive. DNA for the CDR3: TGTGCCAGCAGTTTAGGGCAAGTCGAGACCCAGTACTTC. Translating it yields CASSLGQVETQYF.